This T cell receptor (beta chain) was obtained from a study of blood T cell repertoires in COVID-19. Those enrolled, adults aged about 18 to 89 years, came from around 24 US areas. Recovery meant two consecutive negative NP/OP PCR tests, professional clearance, or resolved symptoms. The germline V gene has CDR1 MNHEY and CDR2 SVGEGT. Trimming removed 5 bases from V and 0 bases from J; junction bases left unmatched: 3. The length of the CDR3 is 14 residues. As processed by the authors: Counts of nucleated cells, estimated from reference gene primer amplification, were obtained. Sequencing was performed with immunoSEQ multiplex PCR; in TCRdb, only in-frame clones are kept and a portion is missing. V and J calls and clone size are those listed in that table; D and trimming were worked out from the DNA. The data contain 140,000 or so clones, about 86% of them singletons.

V gene TRBV6-2 or TRBV6-3 combines with J gene TRBJ2-7; 8 nucleotides line up with TRBD2. This receptor was obtained from a man in his fifties or sixties who had recovered from COVID-19. Sample: PBMCs or T cells enriched from blood (not recorded which). The CDR3 spells CASSLGLVSYEQYF. The CDR3, as DNA: TGTGCCAGCAGTCTGGGACTAGTCTCCTACGAGCAGTACTTC.